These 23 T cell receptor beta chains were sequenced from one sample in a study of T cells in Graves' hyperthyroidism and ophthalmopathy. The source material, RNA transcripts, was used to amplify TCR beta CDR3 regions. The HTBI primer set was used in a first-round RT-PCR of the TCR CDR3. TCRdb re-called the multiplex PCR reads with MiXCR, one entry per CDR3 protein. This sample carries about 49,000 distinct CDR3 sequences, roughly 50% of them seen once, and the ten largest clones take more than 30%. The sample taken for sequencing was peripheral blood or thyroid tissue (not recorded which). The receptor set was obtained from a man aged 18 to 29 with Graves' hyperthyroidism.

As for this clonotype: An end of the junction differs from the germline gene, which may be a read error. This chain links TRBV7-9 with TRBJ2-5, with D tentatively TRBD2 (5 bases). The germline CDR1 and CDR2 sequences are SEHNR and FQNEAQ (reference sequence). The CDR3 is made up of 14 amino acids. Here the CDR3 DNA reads TGCGCCAGCAGTTCCGGACGGGGAATTGAGACCCAGTACTTC. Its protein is CASSSGRGIETQYF.

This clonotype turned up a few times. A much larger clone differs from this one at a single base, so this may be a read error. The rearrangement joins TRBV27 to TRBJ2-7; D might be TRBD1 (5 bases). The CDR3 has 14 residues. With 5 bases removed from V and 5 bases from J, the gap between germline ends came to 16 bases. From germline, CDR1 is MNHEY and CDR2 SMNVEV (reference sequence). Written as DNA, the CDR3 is TGTGCCAGCAGTCCACCTGGGGCCCTCCACGAGCAGTACTTC. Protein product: CASSPPGALHEQYF.

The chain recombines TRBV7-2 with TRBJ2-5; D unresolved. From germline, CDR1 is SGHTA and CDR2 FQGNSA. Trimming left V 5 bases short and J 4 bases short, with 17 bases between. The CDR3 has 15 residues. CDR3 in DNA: TGTGCCAGCAGCGTGGACCCTCTGGTAGCAGAGACCCAGTACTTC. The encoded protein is CASSVDPLVAETQYF.

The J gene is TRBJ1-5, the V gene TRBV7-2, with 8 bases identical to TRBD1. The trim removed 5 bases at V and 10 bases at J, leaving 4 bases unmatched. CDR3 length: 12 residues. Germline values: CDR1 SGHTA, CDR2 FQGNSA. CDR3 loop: CASSGQGFPQHF. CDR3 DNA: TGTGCCAGCAGCGGACAGGGTTTTCCCCAGCATTTT.

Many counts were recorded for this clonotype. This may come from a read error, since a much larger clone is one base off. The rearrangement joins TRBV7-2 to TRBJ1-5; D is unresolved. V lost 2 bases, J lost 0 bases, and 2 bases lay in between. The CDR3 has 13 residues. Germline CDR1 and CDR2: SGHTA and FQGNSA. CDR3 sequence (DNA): TGTGCCAGCAGCTTATGTAGCAATCAGCCCCAGCATTTT. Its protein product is CASSLCSNQPQHF.

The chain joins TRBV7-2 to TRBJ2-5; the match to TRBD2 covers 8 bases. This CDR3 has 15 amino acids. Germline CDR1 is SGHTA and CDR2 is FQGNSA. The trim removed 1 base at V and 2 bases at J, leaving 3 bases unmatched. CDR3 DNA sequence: TGTGCCAGCAGCTTAGGCACTAGCGGTCAAGAGACCCAGTACTTC. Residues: CASSLGTSGQETQYF.

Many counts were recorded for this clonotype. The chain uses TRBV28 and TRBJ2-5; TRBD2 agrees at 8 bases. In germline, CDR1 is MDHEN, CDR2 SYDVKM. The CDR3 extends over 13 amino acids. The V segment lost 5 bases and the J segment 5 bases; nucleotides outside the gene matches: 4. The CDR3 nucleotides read TGTGCCAGCAGTAGCGGGAGTGGCGAGACCCAGTACTTC. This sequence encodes CASSSGSGETQYF.

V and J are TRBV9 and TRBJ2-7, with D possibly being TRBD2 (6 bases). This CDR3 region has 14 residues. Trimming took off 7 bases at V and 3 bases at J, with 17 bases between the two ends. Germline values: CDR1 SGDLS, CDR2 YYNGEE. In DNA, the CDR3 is TGTGCCAGCGCGGGGCCTGGACCAGACTACGAGCAGTACTTC. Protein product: CASAGPGPDYEQYF.

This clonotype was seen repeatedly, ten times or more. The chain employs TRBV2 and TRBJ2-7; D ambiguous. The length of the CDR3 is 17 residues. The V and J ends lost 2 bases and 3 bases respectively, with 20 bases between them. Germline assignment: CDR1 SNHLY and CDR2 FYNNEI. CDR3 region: CASSEFSTPTAHYEQYF. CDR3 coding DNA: TGTGCCAGCAGTGAATTTTCTACTCCAACAGCCCACTACGAGCAGTACTTC. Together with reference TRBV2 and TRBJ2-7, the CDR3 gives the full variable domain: EPEVTQTPSHQVTQMGQEVILRCVPISNHLYFYWYRQILGQKVEFLVSFYNNEISEKSEIFDDQFSVERPDGSNFTLKIRSTKLEDSAMYFCASSEFSTPTAHYEQYFGPGTRLTVT.

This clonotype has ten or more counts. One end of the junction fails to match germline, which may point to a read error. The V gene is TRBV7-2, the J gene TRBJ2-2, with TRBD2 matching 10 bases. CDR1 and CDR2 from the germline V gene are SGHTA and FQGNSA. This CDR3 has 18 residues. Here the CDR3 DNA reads TGCGCCAGCAGCCCTCGGGCGCCGGGACTAGCGCACACCGGGGAGCTGTTTTTT. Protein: CASSPRAPGLAHTGELFF.

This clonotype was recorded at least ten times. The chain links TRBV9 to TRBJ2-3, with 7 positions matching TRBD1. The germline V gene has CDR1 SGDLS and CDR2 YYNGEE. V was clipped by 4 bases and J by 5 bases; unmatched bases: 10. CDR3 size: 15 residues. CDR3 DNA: TGTGCCAGCAGCTTCCCGACAGGGCGAGAAGATACGCAGTATTTT. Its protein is CASSFPTGREDTQYF.

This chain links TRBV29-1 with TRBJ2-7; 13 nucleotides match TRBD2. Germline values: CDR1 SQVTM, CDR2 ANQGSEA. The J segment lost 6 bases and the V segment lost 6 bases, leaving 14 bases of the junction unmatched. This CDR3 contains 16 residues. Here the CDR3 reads CSVPKRGGLAGSEQYF. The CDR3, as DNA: TGCAGCGTACCAAAGCGGGGGGGACTAGCGGGAAGCGAGCAGTACTTC.

CDR3 DNA: TGTGCCATCAGTGAGTCGATGGGAACAGGGTTTCACGAGCAGTACTTC. Protein: CAISESMGTGFHEQYF. This chain joins TRBV10-3 and TRBJ2-7, with D perhaps matching TRBD1 (6 bases). This CDR3 is built from 16 residues. V was clipped by 0 bases and J by 5 bases, with 17 bases between them. Germline V gene lookup returns CDR1 ENHRY and CDR2 SYGVKD.

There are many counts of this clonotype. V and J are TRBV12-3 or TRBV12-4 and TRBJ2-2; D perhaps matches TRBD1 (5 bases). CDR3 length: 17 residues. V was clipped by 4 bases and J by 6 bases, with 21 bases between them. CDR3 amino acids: CASSSATVTGNAGELFF. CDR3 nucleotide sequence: TGTGCCAGCAGTTCCGCGACAGTGACTGGAAACGCCGGGGAGCTGTTTTTT.

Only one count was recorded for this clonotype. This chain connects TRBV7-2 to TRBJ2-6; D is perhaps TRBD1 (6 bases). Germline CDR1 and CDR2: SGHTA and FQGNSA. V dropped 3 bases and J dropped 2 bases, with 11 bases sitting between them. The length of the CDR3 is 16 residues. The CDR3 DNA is TGTGCCAGCAGCTTGGACAAGGGGGCTGGGGCCAACGTCCTGACTTTC. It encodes CASSLDKGAGANVLTF. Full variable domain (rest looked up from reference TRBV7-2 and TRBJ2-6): GAGVSQSPSNKVTEKGKDVELRCDPISGHTALYWYRQSLGQGLEFLIYFQGNSAPDKSGLPSDRFSAERTGGSVSTLTIQRTQQEDSAVYLCASSLDKGAGANVLTFGAGSRLTVL.

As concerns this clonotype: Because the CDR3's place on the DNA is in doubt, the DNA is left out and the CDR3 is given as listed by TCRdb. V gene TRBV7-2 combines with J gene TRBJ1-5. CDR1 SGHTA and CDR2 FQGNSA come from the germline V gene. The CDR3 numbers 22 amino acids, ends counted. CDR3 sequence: CASSLGQDPREKLFFGSGTQHF.

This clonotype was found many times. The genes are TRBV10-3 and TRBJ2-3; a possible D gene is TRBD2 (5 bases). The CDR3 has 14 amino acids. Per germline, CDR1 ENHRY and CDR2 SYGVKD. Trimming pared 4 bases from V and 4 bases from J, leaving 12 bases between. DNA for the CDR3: TGTGCCATCAGTGGCATCGGACTCCCAGATACGCAGTATTTT. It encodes CAISGIGLPDTQYF.

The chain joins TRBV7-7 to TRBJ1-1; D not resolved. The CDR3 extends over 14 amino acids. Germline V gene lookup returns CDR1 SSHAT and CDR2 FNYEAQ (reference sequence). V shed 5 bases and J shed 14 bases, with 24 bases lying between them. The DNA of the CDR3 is TGTGCCAGCAGCCATGGGCAAATAAACACTGGAGCCTTCTTT. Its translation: CASSHGQINTGAFF.

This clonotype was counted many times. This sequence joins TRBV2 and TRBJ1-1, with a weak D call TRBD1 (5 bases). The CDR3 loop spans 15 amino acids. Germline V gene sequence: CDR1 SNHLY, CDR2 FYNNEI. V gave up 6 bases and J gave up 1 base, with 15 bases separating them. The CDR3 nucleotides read TGTGCCAGCAGGGGGGGAGCGGGCACGAACACTGAAGCTTTCTTT. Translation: CASRGGAGTNTEAFF. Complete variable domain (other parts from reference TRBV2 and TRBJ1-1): EPEVTQTPSHQVTQMGQEVILRCVPISNHLYFYWYRQILGQKVEFLVSFYNNEISEKSEIFDDQFSVERPDGSNFTLKIRSTKLEDSAMYFCASRGGAGTNTEAFFGQGTRLTVV.

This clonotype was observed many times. The CDR3 DNA reads as TGTGCCAGCAGCCTAGGTTCCGGGGAGCTGTTTTTT. Protein product: CASSLGSGELFF. The V call is TRBV3-1, the J call TRBJ2-2; unclear D gene. Trimming stripped 4 bases from V and 6 bases from J, with 6 bases between. The CDR3 length is 12 residues. CDR1 is LGHDT, CDR2 YNNKEL, per germline (reference sequence).

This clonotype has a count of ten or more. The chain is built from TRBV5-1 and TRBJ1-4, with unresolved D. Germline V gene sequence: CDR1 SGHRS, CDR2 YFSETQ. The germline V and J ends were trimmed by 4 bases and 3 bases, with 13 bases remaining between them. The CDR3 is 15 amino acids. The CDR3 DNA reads TGCGCCAGCAGCCCGACGTGGAGCCCTAATGAAAAACTGTTTTTT. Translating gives CASSPTWSPNEKLFF.

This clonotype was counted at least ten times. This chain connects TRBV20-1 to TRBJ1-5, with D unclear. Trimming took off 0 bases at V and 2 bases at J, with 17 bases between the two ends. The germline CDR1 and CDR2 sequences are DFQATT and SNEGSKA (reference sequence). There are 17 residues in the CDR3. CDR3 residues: CSARESEFRTGNQPQHF. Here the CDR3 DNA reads TGCAGTGCTAGAGAAAGTGAGTTCAGGACCGGCAATCAGCCCCAGCATTTT.

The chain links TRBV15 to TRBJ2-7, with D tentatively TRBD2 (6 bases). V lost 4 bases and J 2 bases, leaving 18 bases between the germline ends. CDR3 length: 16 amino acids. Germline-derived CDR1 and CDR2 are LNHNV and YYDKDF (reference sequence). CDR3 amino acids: CATSTEATRVPYEQYF. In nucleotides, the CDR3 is TGTGCCACCAGCACAGAGGCGACTAGGGTTCCCTACGAGCAGTACTTC. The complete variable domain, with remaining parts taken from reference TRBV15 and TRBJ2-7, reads DAMVIQNPRYQVTQFGKPVTLSCSQTLNHNVMYWYQQKSSQAPKLLFHYYDKDFNNEADTPDNFQSRRPNTSFCFLDIRSPGLGDTAMYLCATSTEATRVPYEQYFGPGTRLTVT.